This T cell receptor beta chain was profiled in a study of CXCR3-negative and CXCR3-positive naive CD8 T cells. Study results and caveats: When CXCR3-positive naive cells were set against CXCR3-negative naive cells, the former had more hydrophobic TRB CDR3s.

Concerning this clonotype: What it recognizes is unknown.

Libraries of TRB cDNA were made by 5' RACE and carried UMIs. TCRdb derives one entry per CDR3 protein from the 5' RACE reads, leaving out DNA. The sample holds around 65,000 distinct CDR3 sequences. Germline CDR1 is SGHVS and CDR2 is FNYEAQ. The CDR3 extends over 16 amino acids. Sequenced input: naive CXCR3+ CD8+ T cells from blood. Regarding subset: CD45RO-CCR7+CD27+CD95- naive CD8+ T cells expressing CXCR3 (TNR3+). The source is a human donor in good health. Some clones in this sample may be carry-over from other donors' samples. The chain joins TRBV7-6 to TRBJ1-1. This CDR3 reads CASSSRGFGMNTEAFF.